What follows are 10 T cell receptor beta chains derived from one specimen sequenced in a study of blood T cell repertoires in COVID-19. The data were produced by immunoSEQ multiplex PCR, yet TCRdb's version contains in-frame clones alone and is incomplete. The table lists about 28,000 clones, about 85% of them singletons, with around 25% in the top ten. Material for sequencing was peripheral blood. These TCRs come from a human donor in a cohort sampled during active COVID-19.

This sequence joins TRBV5-6 and TRBJ1-6; tentatively, D is TRBD1 (5 bases). The CDR3 totals 16 residues. Trimming shortened V by 3 bases and J by 5 bases, and 15 bases separated the two germline ends. Germline assignment: CDR1 SGHDT and CDR2 YYEEEE. CDR3 sequence (DNA): TGTGCCAGCAGCTCCAAGGGGCTCGGCCATAATTCACCCCTCCACTTT. Protein sequence: CASSSKGLGHNSPLHF.

The CDR3 is CAGLQGNLGANVLTF. Here the CDR3 DNA reads TGTGCCGGGCTACAGGGGAATTTAGGGGCCAACGTCCTGACTTTC. The chain combines TRBV7-9 with TRBJ2-6, with 7 bases matching TRBD1. The CDR3 is 15 amino acids. In germline, CDR1 is SEHNR, CDR2 FQNEAQ (reference sequence). Germline trimming cut 11 bases from V and 4 bases from J; bases unmatched to any gene: 11.

In this sample, this clone turned up a few times. The genes are TRBV7-9 and TRBJ1-1, with D unresolved. Trimming shortened V by 3 bases and J by 6 bases, and 11 bases separated the two germline ends. Germline V CDR1 and CDR2: SEHNR, FQNEAQ (reference sequence). The CDR3 is made up of 13 amino acids. The CDR3 region is CASSLGGWAEAFF. Here the CDR3 DNA reads TGTGCCAGCAGCTTGGGCGGGTGGGCTGAAGCTTTCTTT.

The rearrangement joins TRBV6-5 to TRBJ2-7, with TRBD1 matching 9 bases. V lost 10 bases, J lost 3 bases, and 4 bases stayed unmatched. Germline CDR1 MNHEY, CDR2 SVGAGI. The CDR3 covers 12 residues. Here the CDR3 DNA reads TGTGCCACTCAGACAGGGGGCTACGAGCAGTACTTC. It codes for CATQTGGYEQYF.

The chain uses TRBV18 and TRBJ1-1, with D maybe TRBD1 (5 bases). The CDR3 sequence is 13 residues long. The ends were cut back, 6 bases at V and 5 bases at J, with 13 bases in the middle. Germline V gene sequence: CDR1 KGHSH, CDR2 LQKENI. This chain's CDR3 is CASSPRVRTEAFF. The CDR3 DNA sequence: TGTGCCAGCTCGCCCAGGGTTCGAACTGAAGCTTTCTTT. The variable domain in full, with the rest retrieved from reference TRBV18 and TRBJ1-1, is NAGVMQNPRHLVRRRGQEARLRCSPMKGHSHVYWYRQLPEEGLKFMVYLQKENIIDESGMPKERFSAEFPKEGPSILRIQQVVRGDSAAYFCASSPRVRTEAFFGQGTRLTVV.

This rearrangement joins TRBV5-4 to TRBJ2-7, with no clear D. CDR3 length equals 12 residues. Trimming took 4 bases from V and 3 from J, leaving 8 bases between them. Germline loops: CDR1 SGHNT, CDR2 YYREEE (reference sequence). The CDR3 loop reads CASSAWSYEQYF. CDR3 nucleotide sequence: TGTGCCAGCAGCGCGTGGAGCTACGAGCAGTACTTC.

The chain carries TRBV4-3 and TRBJ1-5; no clear D. The CDR3 loop spans 13 amino acids. CDR1 LGHNA and CDR2 YSLEER come from the germline V gene. V lost 0 bases and J lost 5, with 5 bases in between. The CDR3 sequence is CASSQDEDQPQHF. CDR3 bases: TGCGCCAGCAGCCAAGATGAGGATCAGCCCCAGCATTTT.

The rearrangement joins TRBV29-1 to TRBJ1-2; perhaps TRBD1 as D (5 bases). This CDR3 has 13 residues. Germline V gene sequence: CDR1 SQVTM, CDR2 ANQGSEA. Trimming pared 5 bases from V and 3 bases from J, leaving 13 bases between. In DNA, the CDR3 is TGCAGCGTTTTGGGGCAAGGATACTATGGCTACACCTTC. It translates to CSVLGQGYYGYTF.

The chain is built from TRBV18 and TRBJ1-3, with D unclear. The CDR3 runs to 14 residues. Germline lookup yields CDR1 KGHSH and CDR2 LQKENI. V was cut by 8 bases and J by 0 bases, with 11 bases left in between. This chain's CDR3 is CASAIHPSGNTIYF. CDR3 nucleotide sequence: TGTGCCAGCGCAATACACCCCTCTGGAAACACCATATATTTT.

The J gene is TRBJ2-2, the V gene TRBV6-5, with D possibly matching TRBD1 (5 bases). In germline, CDR1 is MNHEY, CDR2 SVGAGI. The V end was cut by 5 bases, the J end by 0 bases, with 10 bases between. This CDR3 has 15 residues. The CDR3 DNA is TGTGCCAGCAGTAACAGGAATTCGAACACCGGGGAGCTGTTTTTT. Protein product: CASSNRNSNTGELFF.